This T cell receptor beta chain was retrieved from a study of T cell responses to AZD1222 COVID-19 vaccine listed by TCRdb under 2021. In the study overall: AZD1222 recipients whose second dose came at about 4 weeks and those whose second dose came at about 12 weeks were combined into one group, since spike-specific TCR depth and breadth did not differ between the two schedules. TCR sequencing covered 233 trial participants: around 210 given two doses of AZD1222 and about 26 given two doses of MenACWY control vaccine. Enrollment into the trials was organized by age into subgroups of 18-55, 56-69 and 70-plus years, and those subgroups contained around 150, 28 and 57 TCR-sequenced participants, respectively.

The CDR3 runs 13 residues from the cysteine to the phenylalanine. Only the CDR3 region is kept as DNA, spanning 39 bases read in frame from base 1. CDR1 and CDR2, looked up from the germline V gene, are SQVTM and ANQGSEA. V is trimmed back by 5 bases and J by 5 bases, and the junction contains 4 bases that no gene match accounts for. With respect to this clone: Its antigen has not been determined. Within one base of it there is no much larger clone, and no base qualities were kept.

The CDR3 regions of human TCRbeta chains were analyzed by immunosequencing. The authors processed their data as follows. TCRs in the repertoires were compared against a reference library of SARS-CoV-2-specific TCRs that had been generated with the MIRA antigen-specificity platform. Breadth meant the fraction of unique TCRs that were SARS-CoV-2-associated, whereas depth meant the fraction of total T cells that were SARS-CoV-2-associated. Using the MIRA data, each spike-specific TCR was assigned both to the spike region to which the TCR was reactive and to a CD4 or CD8 class. Log10-transformed breadth and depth values were compared by one-way ANOVA with Sidak's multiple comparisons tests. This is the immuneACCESS table as TCRdb keeps it, with only in-frame sequences that have V and J called. A part of the clones is gone; compared with another copy, unresolved V genes explain less than half, and the rest is unexplained. From that table come the V and J calls and clone size; the DNA was used to work out D and trimming. Counted in this sample were more than 100,000 clones; about 90% of them appeared once. The top ten hold 7.6% of the sample.

According to the study, the label for this sample's time point signals: baseline before first vaccination. Vaccinee samples were obtained from the UK trials COV001 and COV002, which included a single-blind randomized controlled phase 2/3 trial of AZD1222 (ChAdOx1 nCoV-19) in healthy adults. For TCRbeta chain sequencing, PBMC samples were collected from trial participants at day 0 and at day 28 after the second dose. Overall study outcomes, separate from this receptor: Conclusions about previously exposed vaccinees were limited because only 5 or 6 AZD1222 recipients were SARS-CoV-2 seropositive at baseline. CD4 TCRs associated with the vaccine covered the entire spike protein, and the dominant responses were in regions 160-218 and 743-854. Spike-specific TCR breadth and depth rose significantly after two AZD1222 doses compared with day 0 and with MenACWY recipients. Most participants were white British and females outnumbered males, and the authors suggested that clonal diversity may have been underestimated. Because no samples from the day 14 peak response were available, repertoires could be characterized only after the peak T cell response. Reportedly, close to half of the unique spike-specific TCRs recognized epitopes lying outside the regions that are mutated in the B.1.351 and B.1.1.7 variants. The 56-69-year group was small, and its depth increase did not reach significance, likely because of low power.

This specimen consisted of peripheral blood, obtained on day 0 of AZD1222 vaccination. The receptor's source is an adult in good health. The chain couples TRBV29-1 to TRBJ1-2, and 11 junction bases match TRBD1. The sequenced DNA is TGCAGCGTTCGGACAGGGGGCAGGTATGGCTACACCTTC. It translates to CSVRTGGRYGYTF.